The 32 T cell receptor beta chains in this list originate from one sample, sequenced in a study of T cells in Graves' hyperthyroidism and ophthalmopathy. TCR beta CDR3 sequences were amplified from RNA transcripts. First-round RT-PCR targeting the TCR CDR3 was performed with the HTBI primer set. Each CDR3 protein is one row after TCRdb ran MiXCR on the multiplex PCR reads. The table has some 560,000 distinct CDR3 sequences, 14% seen once. The sequenced material came from blood. These receptors all stem from a woman between 40 and 50 years old with Graves' hyperthyroidism.

This rearrangement joins TRBV5-1 to TRBJ2-5, with 7 bases identical to TRBD2. CDR3 size: 14 residues. CDR1 is SGHRS and CDR2 is YFSETQ in the germline V gene. Trimming at V came to 3 bases and at J to 2 bases, leaving 4 bases not matched to a gene. The CDR3 nucleotides are TGCGCCAGCAGCTCCTGGGGGGGACAAGAGACCCAGTACTTC. It is translated as CASSSWGGQETQYF.

This clonotype has ten or more counts. The chain employs TRBV11-3 and TRBJ2-1; TRBD1 might be the D (5 bases). CDR3 length equals 16 residues. Germline V lookup: CDR1 SGHNT, CDR2 YENEEA. Trimming took off 0 bases at V and 3 bases at J, with 12 bases between the two ends. The CDR3 loop reads CASSLDHPGFYNEQFF. The CDR3, as DNA: TGTGCCAGCAGCTTAGACCACCCAGGGTTCTACAATGAGCAGTTCTTC.

The rearrangement joins TRBV10-3 to TRBJ2-2; TRBD2 matches 12 bases. CDR1 is ENHRY and CDR2 is SYGVKD in the germline V gene. The V and J ends lost 11 bases and 5 bases, in that order; junction bases with no gene match: 6. The CDR3 is 14 residues long. CDR3 bases: TGTGCCGCCCGGACTAGCGGGGAGACCGGGGAGCTGTTTTTT. It specifies CAARTSGETGELFF.

This clonotype was counted between two and nine times. The chain employs TRBV9 and TRBJ2-5; D tentatively reads TRBD1 or TRBD2 (5 bases each). V lost 0 bases and J lost 4, with 22 bases in between. Per the germline V gene, CDR1 is SGDLS and CDR2 is YYNGEE. This CDR3 is built from 18 residues. The DNA for the CDR3 is TGTGCCAGCAGCGTAGAGGGGACGGTTAGAGAGTCAGGAGAGACCCAGTACTTC. It encodes CASSVEGTVRESGETQYF.

This clonotype was recorded at least ten times. This chain uses TRBV28 with TRBJ2-3, with D maybe TRBD1 (5 bases). The V and J ends lost 1 base and 3 bases respectively, with 11 bases between them. The CDR3 has 15 residues. CDR1 and CDR2 (germline): MDHEN, SYDVKM. The CDR3 DNA reads TGTGCCAGCAGTTTATTAGGGGTAGGAACAGATACGCAGTATTTT. Translated: CASSLLGVGTDTQYF.

This clonotype occurred many times. The chain uses TRBV3-1 and TRBJ2-7; 11 positions match TRBD2. Germline assignment: CDR1 LGHDT and CDR2 YNNKEL (reference sequence). The CDR3 has 14 amino acids. The V and J ends lost 4 bases and 7 bases, in that order; junction bases with no gene match: 6. The CDR3 sequence: CASSLAGGPGEQYF. DNA of the CDR3: TGTGCCAGCAGCCTAGCGGGAGGGCCGGGGGAGCAGTACTTC.

This clonotype was counted at least ten times. This chain uses TRBV5-1 with TRBJ2-7; 9 bases map to TRBD1. V was clipped by 7 bases and J by 2 bases; unmatched bases: 4. This CDR3 contains 13 residues. Germline V CDR1 and CDR2: SGHRS, YFSETQ. The CDR3 DNA reads TGCGCCAGCTCCCGGGACAGGGCCTACGAGCAGTACTTC. As protein: CASSRDRAYEQYF.

This clonotype appeared many times. The chain combines TRBV6-1 with TRBJ1-5, with D perhaps matching TRBD1 (5 bases). V was clipped by 6 bases and J by 1 base, with 19 bases between them. The CDR3 covers 17 residues. CDR1 is MNHNS and CDR2 is SASEGT in the germline V gene. CDR3 in amino acids: CASRADGGGFSNQPQHF. CDR3 DNA: TGTGCCAGCAGGGCCGACGGGGGGGGTTTCAGCAATCAGCCCCAGCATTTT.

This clonotype was found many times. The V and J genes are TRBV11-2 and TRBJ2-4; unclear D gene. The CDR3 spans 12 residues. CDR1 and CDR2 from the germline V gene are SGHAT and FQNNGV. The V gene lost 5 bases and the J gene lost 6 bases, with 8 bases spanning the gap. In DNA form, the CDR3 reads TGTGCCAGCAGCCCTCTGGGAAACATTCAGTACTTC. This codes for CASSPLGNIQYF.

This clonotype was observed a handful of times. This sequence joins TRBV25-1 and TRBJ2-7, with 8 bases lining up with TRBD1. This CDR3 has 15 residues. CDR1 is MGHDK, CDR2 SYGVNS, per germline. With 2 bases clipped from V and 1 base from J, the junction kept 4 bases outside the gene matches. CDR3 DNA: TGTGCCAGCAGTGAAGGGACAGGCGTATCCTACGAGCAGTACTTC. It translates to CASSEGTGVSYEQYF.

Ten or more counts support this clonotype. The J gene is TRBJ1-1, the V gene TRBV5-1; 11 nucleotides agree with TRBD1. There are 15 residues in the CDR3. Germline lookup yields CDR1 SGHRS and CDR2 YFSETQ. V gave up 0 bases and J gave up 6 bases; unmatched junction bases: 4. The CDR3 loop is CASSLVGQGDAEAFF. In nucleotides, the CDR3 is TGCGCCAGCAGCTTGGTGGGACAGGGGGACGCTGAAGCTTTCTTT.

The sample holds many counts of this clonotype. The chain carries TRBV24-1 and TRBJ2-1, with D perhaps TRBD2 (6 bases). Trimming took off 2 bases at V and 2 bases at J, with 15 bases between the two ends. Germline V gene data show CDR1 as KGHDR and CDR2 as SFDVKD. CDR3 length: 17 residues. The DNA for the CDR3 is TGTGCCACCAGTGATTCCCCTTTCGGGAGCCCCTACAATGAGCAGTTCTTC. Amino acid sequence: CATSDSPFGSPYNEQFF.

This clonotype was counted many times. The chain employs TRBV14 and TRBJ2-3; possibly TRBD1 for D (5 bases). CDR3 length: 18 residues. The V end lost 3 bases, the J end lost 0 bases, and 19 bases lay between the germline ends. Per germline, CDR1 SGHDN and CDR2 FVKESK. CDR3 in DNA: TGTGCCAGCAGCCATTTTCTCGGAACAGGTCATAGCACAGATACGCAGTATTTT. It codes for CASSHFLGTGHSTDTQYF.

Only a few counts were recorded for this clonotype. The chain carries TRBV6-1 and TRBJ2-3; 10 nucleotides match TRBD2. CDR1 MNHNS and CDR2 SASEGT come from the germline V gene. The CDR3 is 15 residues long. The V segment lost 6 bases and the J segment 5 bases; nucleotides outside the gene matches: 8. CDR3 in DNA: TGTGCCAGCAGGTCTAGCGGGAGTAGTATAGATACGCAGTATTTT. Amino acid sequence: CASRSSGSSIDTQYF.

This clonotype was counted at least ten times. The chain is built from TRBV20-1 and TRBJ1-1, with D maybe TRBD1 (5 bases). Trimming removed 6 bases from V and 5 bases from J, with 10 bases in between. CDR1 DFQATT and CDR2 SNEGSKA come from the germline V gene (reference sequence). This CDR3 contains 11 residues. The CDR3 DNA reads as TGCAGTGCGCTCAGGGAAACTGAAGCTTTCTTT. This gives the protein CSALRETEAFF.

Many counts were recorded for this clonotype. This chain uses TRBV11-2 with TRBJ1-2; unclear D gene. In germline, CDR1 is SGHAT, CDR2 FQNNGV. This CDR3 is built from 13 residues. The ends were cut back, 2 bases at V and 2 bases at J, with 6 bases in the middle. The CDR3 reads CASSLRRNYGYTF. The CDR3, as DNA: TGTGCCAGCAGCTTACGGAGGAACTATGGCTACACCTTC.

This clonotype appeared a few times. This rearrangement joins TRBV28 to TRBJ2-3, with D unresolved. The V gene's germline CDR1 is MDHEN and CDR2 SYDVKM. CDR3 length: 15 residues. Trimming took 2 bases from V and 0 from J, leaving 9 bases between them. The CDR3 coding sequence is TGTGCCAGCAGTTTAGACCTGACTAGCACAGATACGCAGTATTTT. Translated: CASSLDLTSTDTQYF.

The J gene is TRBJ2-7, the V gene TRBV18; TRBD2 aligns across 8 bases. J gave up 3 bases and V 0 bases, and 10 bases lay outside the gene matches. The CDR3 totals 17 residues. Germline CDR1 is KGHSH and CDR2 is LQKENI. The CDR3 DNA sequence: TGTGCCAGCTCACCACCACGTTTAGCGGGGAAAATCTACGAGCAGTACTTC. This gives the protein CASSPPRLAGKIYEQYF.

This clonotype appeared many times. The V and J genes are TRBV7-2 and TRBJ1-5; 11 nucleotides match TRBD1. CDR3 length: 15 amino acids. The germline V gene encodes CDR1 SGHTA and CDR2 FQGNSA. V shed 6 bases and J 1 base; nucleotides not matched to a gene: 2. The CDR3 DNA sequence: TGTGCCAGCAGTCGGGACAGGGGGAGCAATCAGCCCCAGCATTTT. It specifies CASSRDRGSNQPQHF.

This clonotype has a handful of counts. This rearrangement joins TRBV9 to TRBJ2-7; TRBD1 might be the D (5 bases). This CDR3 is 14 amino acids long. Germline CDR1 reads SGDLS; CDR2 reads YYNGEE. Trimming stripped 3 bases from V and 2 bases from J, with 12 bases between. The CDR3 sequence: CASSAGKGPYEQYF. CDR3 DNA sequence: TGTGCCAGCAGCGCAGGGAAAGGCCCCTACGAGCAGTACTTC.

This clonotype was seen many times. The rearrangement joins TRBV12-3 or TRBV12-4 to TRBJ2-3; 11 bases are a match to TRBD2. The CDR3 consists of 18 residues. The junction had 15 bases not matched to a gene; V was cut back by 5 bases and J by 5 bases. The CDR3 is CASSGVTSGSRIGDTQYF. The CDR3 nucleotides read TGTGCCAGCAGTGGAGTCACTAGCGGGAGCCGGATTGGAGATACGCAGTATTTT.

This clonotype was detected many times. The CDR3 reads CASSIQLAEQFF. CDR3 coding DNA: TGTGCCAGCAGTATACAACTAGCGGAGCAGTTCTTC. This chain joins TRBV11-2 and TRBJ2-1, with 7 nucleotides matching TRBD2. CDR3 length: 12 residues. Trimming cost V 6 bases and J 10 bases; bases outside gene matches: 6. In germline, CDR1 is SGHAT, CDR2 FQNNGV.

As for this clonotype: A much larger clone sits a single nucleotide away, making a read error possible. This chain connects TRBV2 to TRBJ1-1, with D uncertain. There are 13 residues in the CDR3. V lost 4 bases and J 0 bases, leaving 6 bases between the germline ends. Germline V gene sequence: CDR1 SNHLY, CDR2 FYNNEI. In nucleotides, the CDR3 is TGTGCCAGCAGTGCCTCAGTGAACACTGAAGCTTTCTTT. Its protein product is CASSASVNTEAFF.

This clonotype occurred many times. V usage is TRBV7-2 and J usage is TRBJ1-2; D remains ambiguous. This CDR3 spans 13 amino acids. The V end lost 1 base, the J end lost 8 bases, and 11 bases lay between the germline ends. Germline assignment: CDR1 SGHTA and CDR2 FQGNSA. The CDR3 reads CASSLVSMGGYTF. CDR3 nucleotide sequence: TGTGCCAGCAGCTTAGTCTCTATGGGAGGCTACACCTTC. The variable domain in full, with the rest retrieved from reference TRBV7-2 and TRBJ1-2, is GAGVSQSPSNKVTEKGKDVELRCDPISGHTALYWYRQSLGQGLEFLIYFQGNSAPDKSGLPSDRFSAERTGGSVSTLTIQRTQQEDSAVYLCASSLVSMGGYTFGSGTRLTVV.

The table lists this clonotype with a few counts. The V call is TRBV6-1, the J call TRBJ1-3; the D gene is possibly TRBD1 (5 bases). Per the germline V gene, CDR1 is MNHNS and CDR2 is SASEGT. The CDR3 totals 13 residues. V lost 8 bases, J lost 3 bases, and 11 bases lay in between. The CDR3 reads CASVEGLGNTIYF. CDR3 bases: TGTGCCAGCGTTGAGGGGCTTGGAAACACCATATATTTT.

This clonotype was counted ten times or more. This sequence joins TRBV28 and TRBJ2-7; 9 bases match TRBD1. Germline CDR1 and CDR2: MDHEN and SYDVKM. The ends lost 4 bases at V and 0 bases at J; junction bases unmatched: 4. The CDR3 is made up of 15 amino acids. DNA for the CDR3: TGTGCCAGCAGTTCAGCGACAGGGGGCTCCTACGAGCAGTACTTC. Translating it yields CASSSATGGSYEQYF.

This clonotype occurred many times. The V call is TRBV12-3 or TRBV12-4, the J call TRBJ1-5; possible D gene TRBD1, 5 bases. V was trimmed by 7 bases and J by 4 bases, leaving 17 bases between them. The CDR3 extends over 15 amino acids. CDR3 DNA: TGTGCCAGCACGACCCAAGGGGACCTGAATCAGCCCCAGCATTTT. It translates to CASTTQGDLNQPQHF.

This clonotype was seen at least ten times. This chain links TRBV20-1 with TRBJ2-7; 9 bases are a match to TRBD1. The CDR3 covers 14 residues. Trimming at V came to 2 bases and at J to 5 bases, leaving 7 bases not matched to a gene. Germline CDR1 reads DFQATT; CDR2 reads SNEGSKA (reference sequence). The chain's CDR3 is CSARSGTGTHEQYF. The DNA for the CDR3 is TGCAGTGCTAGATCCGGGACAGGGACGCACGAGCAGTACTTC.

This clonotype was seen ten or more times. The chain links TRBV3-1 to TRBJ1-2; TRBD1 matches 8 bases. V trimming: 1 base; J trimming: 3 bases; junction bases outside the gene matches: 10. CDR3 size: 17 residues. Germline V gene lookup returns CDR1 LGHDT and CDR2 YNNKEL (reference sequence). DNA of the CDR3: TGTGCCAGCAGCCAAGTTTGGTCGGCAGGGGGCGACTATGGCTACACCTTC. This encodes CASSQVWSAGGDYGYTF.

This clonotype was detected a few times. The rearrangement joins TRBV3-1 to TRBJ2-5, with TRBD2 as a possible D gene (6 bases). Deletions cut 10 bases from V and 0 bases from J, with 21 bases between. CDR3 length: 16 residues. In germline, CDR1 is LGHDT, CDR2 YNNKEL (reference sequence). The CDR3 is CATQNMTGDYQETQYF. The CDR3 coding sequence is TGTGCCACCCAAAACATGACGGGAGACTACCAAGAGACCCAGTACTTC.

This clonotype was seen many times. V is TRBV3-1 and J is TRBJ2-2; D unclear. The V end lost 0 bases, the J end lost 0 bases, and 8 bases lay between the germline ends. The germline CDR1 and CDR2 sequences are LGHDT and YNNKEL (reference sequence). This CDR3 contains 16 residues. CDR3 sequence reads: CASSQDAAANTGELFF. The CDR3 nucleotides are TGTGCCAGCAGCCAAGATGCGGCAGCGAACACCGGGGAGCTGTTTTTT.

This clonotype has just a few counts. The chain uses TRBV20-1 and TRBJ2-6; D may be TRBD1 or TRBD2 (5 bases each). The CDR3 sequence is 16 residues long. Germline assignment: CDR1 DFQATT and CDR2 SNEGSKA (reference sequence). The V end lost 0 bases, the J end lost 1 base, and 10 bases lay between the germline ends. The CDR3 DNA reads as TGCAGTGCTAGAGATTGGGGGAGATCTGGGGCCAACGTCCTGACTTTC. This sequence encodes CSARDWGRSGANVLTF.